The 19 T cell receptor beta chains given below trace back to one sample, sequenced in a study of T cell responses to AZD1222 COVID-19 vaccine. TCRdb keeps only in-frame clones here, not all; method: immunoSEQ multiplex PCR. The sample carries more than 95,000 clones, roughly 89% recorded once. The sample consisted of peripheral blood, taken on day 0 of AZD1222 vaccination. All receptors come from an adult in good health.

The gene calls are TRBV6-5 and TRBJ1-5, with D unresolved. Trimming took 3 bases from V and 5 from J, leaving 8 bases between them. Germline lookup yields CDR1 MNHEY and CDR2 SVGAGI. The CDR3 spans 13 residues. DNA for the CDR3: TGTGCCAGCAGTTATGGCACGGATCAGCCCCAGCATTTT. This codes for CASSYGTDQPQHF.

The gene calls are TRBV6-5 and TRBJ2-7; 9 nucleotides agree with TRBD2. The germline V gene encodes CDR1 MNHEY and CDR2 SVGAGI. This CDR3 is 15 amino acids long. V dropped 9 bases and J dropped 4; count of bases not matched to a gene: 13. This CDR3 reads CASRGRRGGEYEQYF. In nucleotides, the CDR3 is TGTGCCAGTAGGGGAAGGCGGGGGGGAGAGTACGAGCAGTACTTC.

The CDR3 coding sequence is TGTGCCAGCAGGGCCGACGCGGCCGGGGAGCTGTTTTTT. This codes for CASRADAAGELFF. V is TRBV12-3 or TRBV12-4 and J is TRBJ2-2, with D unresolved. Trimming left V 6 bases short and J 6 bases short, with 11 bases between. CDR3 length equals 13 residues.

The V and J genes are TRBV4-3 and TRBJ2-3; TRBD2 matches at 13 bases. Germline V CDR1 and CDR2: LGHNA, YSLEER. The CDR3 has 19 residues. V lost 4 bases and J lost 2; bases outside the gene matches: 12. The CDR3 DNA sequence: TGCGCCAGCAGCCTCGAATCCGGGACTAGCGGGGTCACCACAGATACGCAGTATTTT. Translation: CASSLESGTSGVTTDTQYF.

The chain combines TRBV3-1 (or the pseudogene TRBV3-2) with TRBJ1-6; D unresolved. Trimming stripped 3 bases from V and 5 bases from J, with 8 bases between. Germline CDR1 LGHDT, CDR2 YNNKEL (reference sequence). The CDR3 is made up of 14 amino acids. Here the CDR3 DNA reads TGTGCCAGCAGCCACCACTTGGATAATTCACCCCTCCACTTT. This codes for CASSHHLDNSPLHF.

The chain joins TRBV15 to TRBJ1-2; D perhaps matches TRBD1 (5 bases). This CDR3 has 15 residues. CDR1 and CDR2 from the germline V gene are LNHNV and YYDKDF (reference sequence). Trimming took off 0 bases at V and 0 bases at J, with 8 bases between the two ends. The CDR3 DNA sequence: TGTGCCACCAGCAGAGAAAGGGGATCTAACTATGGCTACACCTTC. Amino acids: CATSRERGSNYGYTF.

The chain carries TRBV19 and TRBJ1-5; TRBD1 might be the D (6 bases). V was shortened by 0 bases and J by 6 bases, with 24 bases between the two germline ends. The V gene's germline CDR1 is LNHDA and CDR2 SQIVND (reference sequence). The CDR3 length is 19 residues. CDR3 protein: CASSIDGALKAGVLQPQHF. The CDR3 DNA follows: TGTGCCAGTAGTATAGATGGCGCGTTGAAGGCAGGGGTTCTTCAGCCCCAGCATTTT.

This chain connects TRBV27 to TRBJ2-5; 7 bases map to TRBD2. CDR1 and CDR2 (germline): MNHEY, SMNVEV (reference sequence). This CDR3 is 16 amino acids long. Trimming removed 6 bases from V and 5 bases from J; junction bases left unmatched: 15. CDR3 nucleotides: TGTGCCAGCAGAGTAAGCATCGGACTAGTGGGGGAGACCCAGTACTTC. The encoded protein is CASRVSIGLVGETQYF.

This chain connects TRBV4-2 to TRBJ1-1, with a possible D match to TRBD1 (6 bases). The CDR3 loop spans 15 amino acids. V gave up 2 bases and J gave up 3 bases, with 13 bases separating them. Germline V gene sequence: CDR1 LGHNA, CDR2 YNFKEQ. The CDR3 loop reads CASSQLPGVDTEAFF. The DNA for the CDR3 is TGTGCCAGCAGCCAACTACCAGGGGTGGACACTGAAGCTTTCTTT.

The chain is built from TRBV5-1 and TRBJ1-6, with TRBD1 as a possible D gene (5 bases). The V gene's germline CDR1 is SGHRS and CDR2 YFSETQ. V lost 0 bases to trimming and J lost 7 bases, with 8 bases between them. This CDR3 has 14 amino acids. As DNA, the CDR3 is TGCGCCAGCAGCTTGGCTGGGGGGAATTCACCCCTCCACTTT. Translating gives CASSLAGGNSPLHF. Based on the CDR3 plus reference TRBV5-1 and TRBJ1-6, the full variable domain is KAGVTQTPRYLIKTRGQQVTLSCSPISGHRSVSWYQQTPGQGLQFLFEYFSETQRNKGNFPGRFSGRQFSNSRSEMNVSTLELGDSALYLCASSLAGGNSPLHFGNGTRLTVT.

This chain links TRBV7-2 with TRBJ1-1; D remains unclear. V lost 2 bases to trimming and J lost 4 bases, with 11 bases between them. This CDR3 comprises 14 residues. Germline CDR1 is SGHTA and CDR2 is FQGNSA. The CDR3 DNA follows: TGTGCCAGCAGCTTAAAATTCGGTGGCACTGAAGCTTTCTTT. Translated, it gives CASSLKFGGTEAFF. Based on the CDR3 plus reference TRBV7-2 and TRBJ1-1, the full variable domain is GAGVSQSPSNKVTEKGKDVELRCDPISGHTALYWYRQSLGQGLEFLIYFQGNSAPDKSGLPSDRFSAERTGGSVSTLTIQRTQQEDSAVYLCASSLKFGGTEAFFGQGTRLTVV.

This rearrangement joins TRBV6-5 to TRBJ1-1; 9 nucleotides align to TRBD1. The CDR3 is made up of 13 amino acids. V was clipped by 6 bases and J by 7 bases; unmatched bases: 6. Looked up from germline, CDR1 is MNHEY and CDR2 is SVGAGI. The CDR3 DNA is TGTGCCAGCAGCCTTGGGACAGGGCTTGAAGCTTTCTTT. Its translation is CASSLGTGLEAFF.

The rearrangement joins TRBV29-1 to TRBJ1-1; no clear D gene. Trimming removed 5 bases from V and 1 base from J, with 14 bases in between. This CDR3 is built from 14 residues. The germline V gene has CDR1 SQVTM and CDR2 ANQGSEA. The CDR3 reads CSVRLAGANTEAFF. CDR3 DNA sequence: TGCAGCGTTCGGCTGGCAGGTGCGAACACTGAAGCTTTCTTT.

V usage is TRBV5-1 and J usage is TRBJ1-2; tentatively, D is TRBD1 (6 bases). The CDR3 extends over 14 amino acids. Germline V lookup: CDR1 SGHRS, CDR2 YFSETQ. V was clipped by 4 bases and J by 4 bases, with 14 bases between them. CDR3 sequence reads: CASSPSGAGYGYTF. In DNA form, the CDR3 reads TGCGCCAGCAGCCCATCAGGGGCGGGCTATGGCTACACCTTC.

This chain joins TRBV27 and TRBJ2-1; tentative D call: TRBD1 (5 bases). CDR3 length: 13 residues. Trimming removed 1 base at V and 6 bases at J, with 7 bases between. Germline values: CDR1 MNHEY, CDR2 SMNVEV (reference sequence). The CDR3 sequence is CASSLWQGNEQFF. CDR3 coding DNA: TGTGCCAGCAGTTTATGGCAGGGCAATGAGCAGTTCTTC.

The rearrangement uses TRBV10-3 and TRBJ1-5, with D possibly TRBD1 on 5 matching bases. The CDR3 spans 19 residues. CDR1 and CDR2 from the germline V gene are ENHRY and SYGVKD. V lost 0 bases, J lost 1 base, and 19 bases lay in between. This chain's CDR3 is CAISESGQGTFRSNQPQHF. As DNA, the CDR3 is TGTGCCATCAGTGAGTCGGGGCAGGGAACGTTCAGAAGCAATCAGCCCCAGCATTTT.

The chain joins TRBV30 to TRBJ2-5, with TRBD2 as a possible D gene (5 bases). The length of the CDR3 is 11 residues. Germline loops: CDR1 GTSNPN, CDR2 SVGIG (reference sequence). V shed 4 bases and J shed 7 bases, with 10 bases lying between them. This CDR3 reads CAWMDFSTQYF. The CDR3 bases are TGTGCCTGGATGGACTTTTCGACCCAGTACTTC.

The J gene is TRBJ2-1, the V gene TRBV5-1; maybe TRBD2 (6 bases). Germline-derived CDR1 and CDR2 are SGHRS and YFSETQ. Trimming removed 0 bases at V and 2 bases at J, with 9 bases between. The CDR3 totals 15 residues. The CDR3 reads CASSLVAGTYNEQFF. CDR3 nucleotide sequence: TGCGCCAGCAGCTTGGTTGCGGGAACCTACAATGAGCAGTTCTTC. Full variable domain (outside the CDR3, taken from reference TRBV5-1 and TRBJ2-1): KAGVTQTPRYLIKTRGQQVTLSCSPISGHRSVSWYQQTPGQGLQFLFEYFSETQRNKGNFPGRFSGRQFSNSRSEMNVSTLELGDSALYLCASSLVAGTYNEQFFGPGTRLTVL.

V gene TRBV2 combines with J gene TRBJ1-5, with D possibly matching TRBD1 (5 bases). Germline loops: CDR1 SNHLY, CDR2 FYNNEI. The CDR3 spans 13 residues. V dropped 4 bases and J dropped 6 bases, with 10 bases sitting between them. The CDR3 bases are TGTGCCAGCAGTGTCAGGGAGGGTCAGCCCCAGCATTTT. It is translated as CASSVREGQPQHF.